This T cell receptor (beta chain) comes out of a study of Graves' ophthalmopathy and Graves' hyperthyroidism. Study observations and caveats: Predictions made by the model for ophthalmopathy progression reached approximately 70% sensitivity and about 72% specificity.

As for this clonotype: Its target is not known.

The authors amplified TCR beta CDR3 regions from RNA transcripts. The first round was an RT-PCR with HTBI primers, and the second round was a multiplex PCR. Each CDR3 protein is one row after TCRdb ran MiXCR on the multiplex PCR reads. In the table there are around 470,000 distinct CDR3 sequences, about an eighth of which are singletons. This CDR3 spans 13 amino acids. V was trimmed by 7 bases and J by 5 bases, leaving 14 bases between them. In germline, CDR1 is PRHDT, CDR2 FYEKMQ (reference sequence). This sequence was found in a woman in her 30s with Graves' ophthalmopathy. The source material was blood. V and J are TRBV13 and TRBJ2-5, with D maybe TRBD1 (6 bases). The chain's CDR3 is CASIKQGLETQYF. DNA for the CDR3: TGTGCCAGCATCAAACAGGGCTTGGAGACCCAGTACTTC.